What follows describes a single T cell receptor (beta chain). Authors' methods: Estimates of nucleated cell counts were drawn from the amplification of reference gene primers. Libraries were prepared by immunoSEQ multiplex PCR; TCRdb keeps only in-frame clonotypes and omits some of them. The V and J calls and the clone size are those of that table, but D and trimming were determined from the DNA. The table includes about 310,000 clones, roughly 84% detected once. The sample comes from a study of blood T cell repertoires in COVID-19. Overall study context: COVID-19 samples, acute and convalescent, were from the United States, Italy and Spain.

Losses at the gene ends were 3 bases for V and 7 bases for J; bases not matched to a gene: 8. CDR3 length: 17 amino acids. CDR1 is SGDLS and CDR2 is YYNGEE in the germline V gene. This TCR came from a man aged 50 to 60 with active or convalescent COVID-19. The rearrangement links TRBV9 to TRBJ2-2; 14 nucleotides match TRBD2. The sequenced sample was peripheral blood. In nucleotides, the CDR3 is TGTGCCAGCAGCGCGACTAGCGGGGGGGGCCGAGACGGGGAGCTGTTTTTT. Its protein product is CASSATSGGGRDGELFF. Full variable domain (missing parts from reference TRBV9 and TRBJ2-2): DSGVTQTPKHLITATGQRVTLRCSPRSGDLSVYWYQQSLDQGLQFLIQYYNGEERAKGNILERFSAQQFPDLHSELNLSSLELGDSALYFCASSATSGGGRDGELFFGEGSRLTVL.